This is a list of T cell receptor beta chains from one sample in a study of T cell responses to AZD1222 COVID-19 vaccine. Measured with immunoSEQ multiplex PCR; TCRdb has only the in-frame clones, and not every one. The repertoire holds 85,000 to 90,000 clones, with over 85% as singletons. Source: peripheral blood, taken on day 0 of AZD1222 vaccination. The source is an adult in good health. Each CDR3 is given without its conserved first and last residue. The D gene is left open where the match is weak.

D gene,J gene,V gene,CDR3 protein
NA,TRBJ1-2,TRBV5-4,ASSSGLGQGYGYT
TRBD1,TRBJ2-3,TRBV18,ASSPRRSNNRGSRPDTQY
TRBD1,TRBJ1-3,TRBV7-9,ASSSRTGAGNTIY
TRBD2,TRBJ2-7,TRBV7-8,ASSLNSGGHEQY
NA,TRBJ1-5,TRBV27,ASSPQGTSSNQPQH
NA,TRBJ1-6,TRBV4-2,ASSQDTWGNPLH
NA,TRBJ1-5,TRBV19,ASSIPNQPQH
NA,TRBJ1-6,TRBV3-1/TRBV3-2,ASSQEPPLTLH
NA,TRBJ1-1,TRBV9,ASSAGGESWPGDTEAF
NA,TRBJ1-4,TRBV10-3,AIRGAGFGEKLF
NA,TRBJ1-5,TRBV19,ASSPQWDQPQH
TRBD2,TRBJ2-1,TRBV6-5,ASSLTSGYNEQF
NA,TRBJ1-1,TRBV7-9,ASRILGRERTEAF
NA,TRBJ2-1,TRBV7-2,ASSLEGLTPAEQF
NA,TRBJ1-5,TRBV27,ASTPWKSNQPQH
TRBD2,TRBJ2-1,TRBV30,AWSVPGASGGGRREQF
NA,TRBJ1-2,TRBV5-8,ASSFQQPFRGYT
NA,TRBJ2-5,TRBV19,ASSIGEKETQY
NA,TRBJ2-3,TRBV6-5,ASSYAARTDTQY
NA,TRBJ1-6,TRBV6-2/TRBV6-3,ASSPPRGPNSPLH